Following are 20 T cell receptor beta chains from one sample sequenced in a study of CD8+ T cells in alopecia areata. Sequencing templates came from extracted RNA that was reverse transcribed into cDNA. Some clones are missing from TCRdb's copy, which holds only in-frame ones; the method was immunoSEQ multiplex PCR. The sample has a few hundred thousand clones, around two thirds seen once. Material: CD4+ T cells sorted from blood, obtained at week 0. The origin of the receptors is a human donor with alopecia areata.

This sequence joins TRBV5-1 and TRBJ1-6; D gene uncertain. Trimming took off 6 bases at V and 10 bases at J, with 17 bases between the two ends. Germline V lookup: CDR1 SGHRS, CDR2 YFSETQ. This CDR3 has 14 residues. CDR3 protein: CASTSPEGGSPLHF. CDR3 bases: TGCGCCAGCACCTCACCTGAGGGCGGATCACCCCTCCACTTT.

The gene calls are TRBV30 and TRBJ2-5, with a possible D match to TRBD2 (5 bases). The CDR3 spans 11 residues. Trimming took off 7 bases at V and 3 bases at J, with 9 bases between the two ends. Germline V gene sequence: CDR1 GTSNPN, CDR2 SVGIG (reference sequence). The CDR3, as DNA: TGTGCCTCCTCGGGGAAAGAGACCCAGTACTTC. Protein sequence: CASSGKETQYF.

This clone showed up just once. This sequence joins TRBV29-1 and TRBJ2-5, with D unresolved. CDR3 size: 13 residues. Germline V gives CDR1 SQVTM, CDR2 ANQGSEA. V shed 2 bases and J shed 1 base, with 8 bases lying between them. The CDR3 sequence: CSVERSVQETQYF. In DNA form, the CDR3 reads TGCAGCGTTGAACGGTCAGTCCAAGAGACCCAGTACTTC.

The chain couples TRBV9 to TRBJ2-2; D unresolved. This CDR3 region has 14 residues. From germline, CDR1 is SGDLS and CDR2 YYNGEE. The V end lost 3 bases, the J end lost 4 bases, and 10 bases lay between the germline ends. The DNA for the CDR3 is TGTGCCAGCAGCGCGACGCTATCCACCGGGGAGCTGTTTTTT. Its translation is CASSATLSTGELFF.

The rearrangement links TRBV13 to TRBJ2-5; D uncertain. From germline, CDR1 is PRHDT and CDR2 FYEKMQ (reference sequence). Trimming took off 1 base at V and 2 bases at J, with 8 bases between the two ends. The CDR3 runs to 14 residues. In DNA form, the CDR3 reads TGTGCCAGCAGCTTAGTAGGTCGTCAAGAGACCCAGTACTTC. Protein sequence: CASSLVGRQETQYF.

The chain links TRBV11-2 to TRBJ1-1; maybe TRBD1 (5 bases). In germline, CDR1 is SGHAT, CDR2 FQNNGV. V was clipped by 5 bases and J by 4 bases, with 14 bases between them. CDR3 length: 14 amino acids. In nucleotides, the CDR3 is TGTGCCAGCAGCCTTCTTCAGGGATCCACTGAAGCTTTCTTT. This sequence encodes CASSLLQGSTEAFF.

This clone was seen a single time. The chain has TRBV30 and TRBJ2-7; TRBD2 matches at 7 bases. With 6 bases clipped from V and 1 base from J, the junction kept 9 bases outside the gene matches. The CDR3 covers 14 residues. Per germline, CDR1 GTSNPN and CDR2 SVGIG (reference sequence). The CDR3 loop is CACTREARSYEQYF. The CDR3 nucleotides read TGTGCCTGCACCCGGGAGGCCCGTTCCTACGAGCAGTACTTC.

This clone turned up a few times. J is TRBJ1-2 and V is TRBV5-4; D gene ambiguous. CDR1 is SGHNT, CDR2 YYREEE, per germline (reference sequence). V was cut by 4 bases and J by 8 bases, with 21 bases left in between. The CDR3 totals 15 residues. The CDR3: CASSATPRVVGGYTF. In DNA form, the CDR3 reads TGTGCCAGCAGCGCGACACCCCGAGTGGTAGGAGGCTACACCTTC.

The gene calls are TRBV5-4 and TRBJ2-3; D gene ambiguous. The CDR3 extends over 13 amino acids. Looked up from germline, CDR1 is SGHNT and CDR2 is YYREEE (reference sequence). Trimming pared 3 bases from V and 6 bases from J, leaving 11 bases between. The CDR3 loop is CASSSPPRDTQYF. The CDR3 nucleotides are TGTGCCAGCAGCTCACCACCAAGGGATACGCAGTATTTT.

V is TRBV30 and J is TRBJ1-5; tentative D call: TRBD1 (5 bases). V lost 0 bases and J 0 bases, leaving 9 bases between the germline ends. The germline gives CDR1 GTSNPN, CDR2 SVGIG (reference sequence). This CDR3 is built from 15 residues. The CDR3, as DNA: TGTGCCTGGAGTGTGAGGGGACCTAGCAATCAGCCCCAGCATTTT. Its protein is CAWSVRGPSNQPQHF.

CDR3 region: CASSDYPTRASTDTQYF. CDR3 nucleotide sequence: TGTGCCAGCAGCGACTACCCGACACGAGCGAGCACAGATACGCAGTATTTT. V gene TRBV9 combines with J gene TRBJ2-3; no definite D call. The CDR3 spans 17 residues. Trimming removed 3 bases at V and 0 bases at J, with 17 bases between. Germline CDR1 reads SGDLS; CDR2 reads YYNGEE.

This clone was counted once. The V gene is TRBV7-9, the J gene TRBJ1-5; possible D gene TRBD1, 6 bases. Trimming took off 1 base at V and 7 bases at J, with 11 bases between the two ends. Germline CDR1 and CDR2: SEHNR and FQNEAQ (reference sequence). This CDR3 has 14 amino acids. The CDR3 DNA reads as TGTGCCAGCAGCTTAGGGGGGGGCGTCCAGCCCCAGCATTTT. Residues: CASSLGGGVQPQHF.

This clone was counted only a few times. The rearrangement uses TRBV10-3 and TRBJ2-5; D is unclear. In germline, CDR1 is ENHRY, CDR2 SYGVKD. V lost 4 bases and J 3 bases, leaving 9 bases between the germline ends. CDR3 length equals 13 residues. The CDR3 loop reads CAISVRSEETQYF. The CDR3 bases are TGTGCCATCAGTGTAAGGTCAGAAGAGACCCAGTACTTC.

The rearrangement links TRBV4-3 to TRBJ2-1; D not certain. The CDR3 has 14 residues. Germline CDR1 is LGHNA and CDR2 is YSLEER. V was cut by 0 bases and J by 4 bases, with 7 bases left in between. The CDR3 nucleotides are TGCGCCAGCAGCCAAGATACCCCATACAATGAGCAGTTCTTC. This codes for CASSQDTPYNEQFF.

The chain recombines TRBV9 with TRBJ1-2; D is uncertain. The V gene's germline CDR1 is SGDLS and CDR2 YYNGEE. With 3 bases removed from V and 5 bases from J, the gap between germline ends came to 8 bases. There are 12 residues in the CDR3. In nucleotides, the CDR3 is TGTGCCAGCAGCGCTTCACAGTATGGCTACACCTTC. It yields the protein CASSASQYGYTF.

The J gene is TRBJ2-7, the V gene TRBV13; 7 nucleotides agree with TRBD1. This CDR3 region has 14 residues. V lost 5 bases to trimming and J lost 1 base; unmatched junction nucleotides: 5. Germline CDR1 and CDR2: PRHDT and FYEKMQ (reference sequence). Here the CDR3 reads CASSPVGQSYEQYF. The DNA of the CDR3 is TGTGCCAGCAGCCCGGTGGGACAGTCCTACGAGCAGTACTTC.

This clone occurred a few times. The rearrangement uses TRBV30 and TRBJ2-1; possible D gene TRBD2, 6 bases. CDR3 length: 17 amino acids. Germline CDR1 is GTSNPN and CDR2 is SVGIG (reference sequence). Between the trimmed V and J ends, which lost 1 base and 2 bases, there was a span of 18 bases. CDR3 in amino acids: CAWSGISEREAYNEQFF. The CDR3 nucleotides are TGTGCCTGGAGTGGTATCTCGGAGAGGGAGGCCTACAATGAGCAGTTCTTC.

This clone was counted once. CDR3 protein: CASTLKGNTEAFF. The CDR3 coding sequence is TGTGCCAGCACCCTTAAGGGGAACACTGAAGCTTTCTTT. The chain uses TRBV5-4 and TRBJ1-1; D is undetermined. The CDR3 runs to 13 residues. The germline CDR1 and CDR2 sequences are SGHNT and YYREEE (reference sequence). Trimming took off 6 bases at V and 1 base at J, with 10 bases between the two ends.

V gene TRBV2 combines with J gene TRBJ2-1; D unresolved. CDR1 is SNHLY, CDR2 FYNNEI, per germline. The CDR3 covers 14 residues. Trimming left V 4 bases short and J 2 bases short, with 9 bases between. CDR3 sequence reads: CASSVRVPYNEQFF. The CDR3 DNA sequence: TGTGCCAGCAGTGTCCGGGTGCCCTACAATGAGCAGTTCTTC.

The chain has TRBV29-1 and TRBJ2-3, with D possibly matching TRBD2 (6 bases). The CDR3 is made up of 14 amino acids. V was trimmed by 6 bases and J by 1 base, leaving 14 bases between them. Germline lookup yields CDR1 SQVTM and CDR2 ANQGSEA. CDR3 nucleotides: TGCAGCGTCGACGGACTAACGGGCACAGATACGCAGTATTTT. Amino acids: CSVDGLTGTDTQYF.